This entry describes one TCR beta chain. What it recognizes is unknown. The record originates from a study of T cell responses to AZD1222 COVID-19 vaccine. Study-wide results and limits: Researchers report vaccine-associated CD4 TCRs spanning spike, with dominance at 160-218 and 743-854. Scientists sampled the repertoires only once the peak T cell response had passed.

Data came from immunoSEQ multiplex PCR; TCRdb stores just in-frame clones and leaves some out. The data hold around 100,000 clones, with more than 75% observed a single time. The CDR3 is 14 residues long. In germline, CDR1 is SNHLY, CDR2 FYNNEI. The J segment lost 9 bases and the V segment lost 6 bases, leaving 5 bases of the junction unmatched. The receptor was isolated from an adult in good health. The sequences come from peripheral blood, collected on day 0 of MenACWY control vaccination. This chain uses TRBV2 with TRBJ1-6; TRBD1 aligns across 10 bases. In nucleotides, the CDR3 is TGTGCCAGCAGGGGGACAGGGGAAGGTTCACCCCTCCACTTT. This sequence encodes CASRGTGEGSPLHF.